Presented here are 16 T cell receptor beta chains from one specimen sequenced in a study of cytomegalovirus exposure and HLA in healthy donors. PCR was performed using 60 Vbeta and 13 Jbeta primers. Sequencing was performed with immunoSEQ multiplex PCR; in TCRdb, only in-frame clones are kept and a portion is missing. The sample includes about 37,000 clones. The sequencing sample was made of PBMCs. All receptors come from a human donor in good health.

The chain is built from TRBV2 and TRBJ1-1; the match to TRBD1 covers 8 bases. Germline V gives CDR1 SNHLY, CDR2 FYNNEI. V dropped 7 bases and J dropped 1; count of bases not matched to a gene: 2. The CDR3 spans 13 residues. CDR3 protein: CASNGQGNTEAFF. The CDR3 coding sequence is TGTGCCAGCAACGGACAGGGGAACACTGAAGCTTTCTTT.

CDR3 sequence reads: CAWSVQRGVYNEQFF. The DNA of the CDR3 is TGTGCCTGGAGTGTACAGCGGGGGGTTTACAATGAGCAGTTCTTC. The rearrangement joins TRBV30 to TRBJ2-1, with 9 bases lining up with TRBD2. The ends lost 0 bases at V and 4 bases at J; junction bases unmatched: 4. CDR1 and CDR2 from the germline V gene are GTSNPN and SVGIG (reference sequence). The CDR3 sequence is 15 residues long.

This rearrangement joins TRBV25-1 to TRBJ1-2, with D possibly matching TRBD1 (5 bases). Germline loops: CDR1 MGHDK, CDR2 SYGVNS. The CDR3 is 14 residues long. V was cut by 6 bases and J by 5 bases, with 16 bases left in between. The chain's CDR3 is CASSLGGTVYGYTF. CDR3 in DNA: TGTGCCAGCAGCCTTGGTGGGACTGTTTATGGCTACACCTTC.

The genes are TRBV25-1 and TRBJ2-3; 7 bases align to TRBD1. Unmatched junction bases numbered 10, after V lost 5 bases and J lost 2 bases. The CDR3 length is 16 residues. The V gene's germline CDR1 is MGHDK and CDR2 SYGVNS. The CDR3 sequence: CASSPRDSLYTDTQYF. The CDR3 DNA reads TGTGCCAGCAGTCCTCGGGACAGCCTTTACACAGATACGCAGTATTTT.

This chain joins TRBV19 and TRBJ1-6; 10 bases are a match to TRBD1. The CDR3 runs to 16 residues. CDR1 LNHDA and CDR2 SQIVND come from the germline V gene (reference sequence). With V trimmed by 4 bases and J by 8 bases, 8 bases remained unmatched. The CDR3 coding sequence is TGTGCCAGTAGTAGGTATACCGGGACAGGGGATTCACCCCTCCACTTT. Amino acid sequence: CASSRYTGTGDSPLHF. Full variable domain (remainder filled in from reference TRBV19 and TRBJ1-6): DGGITQSPKYLFRKEGQNVTLSCEQNLNHDAMYWYRQDPGQGLRLIYYSQIVNDFQKGDIAEGYSVSREKKESFPLTVTSAQKNPTAFYLCASSRYTGTGDSPLHFGNGTRLTVT.

J is TRBJ2-1 and V is TRBV5-6; 7 positions match TRBD2. The CDR3 is made up of 15 amino acids. CDR1 is SGHDT, CDR2 YYEEEE, per germline. The junction had 5 bases not matched to a gene; V was cut back by 1 base and J by 4 bases. CDR3 DNA sequence: TGTGCCAGCAGCTTGATGCTAGCGGCGTACAATGAGCAGTTCTTC. Its protein product is CASSLMLAAYNEQFF.

The rearrangement uses TRBV19 and TRBJ2-7; no clear D gene. Germline assignment: CDR1 LNHDA and CDR2 SQIVND (reference sequence). The germline V and J ends were trimmed by 6 bases and 6 bases, with 18 bases remaining between them. CDR3 length: 14 amino acids. In DNA, the CDR3 is TGTGCCAGTAGGGTAGATAGTGCCGCCCGCGAGCAGTACTTC. This gives the protein CASRVDSAAREQYF.

The genes are TRBV19 and TRBJ2-7, with D perhaps TRBD2 (6 bases). V was pared by 7 bases and J by 7 bases, with 17 bases between. The V gene's germline CDR1 is LNHDA and CDR2 SQIVND (reference sequence). The CDR3 runs 13 residues. CDR3 residues: CASTPGPAGEQYF. The CDR3 DNA reads TGTGCCAGTACCCCGGGACCGGCGGGAGAGCAGTACTTC.

J is TRBJ2-7 and V is TRBV2, with TRBD2 identical over 8 bases. The CDR3 covers 13 residues. V lost 5 bases, J lost 1 base, and 1 base stayed unmatched. Germline CDR1 reads SNHLY; CDR2 reads FYNNEI. In DNA form, the CDR3 reads TGTGCCAGCAGTCGGGGGGGTTCCTACGAGCAGTACTTC. It translates to CASSRGGSYEQYF.

The rearrangement uses TRBV11-2 and TRBJ1-6, with TRBD1 as a possible D gene (5 bases). Germline values: CDR1 SGHAT, CDR2 FQNNGV. The CDR3 is made up of 15 amino acids. V was shortened by 3 bases and J by 10 bases, with 16 bases between the two germline ends. Here the CDR3 reads CASSFRVQGNSPLHF. CDR3 nucleotides: TGTGCCAGCAGCTTCAGAGTTCAGGGTAACTCACCCCTCCACTTT.

J is TRBJ1-1 and V is TRBV27; weak D call: TRBD1 (6 bases). Germline V gene lookup returns CDR1 MNHEY and CDR2 SMNVEV (reference sequence). This CDR3 has 15 amino acids. V was cut by 6 bases and J by 5 bases, with 19 bases left in between. The CDR3 DNA follows: TGTGCCAGCAGCCCAGAGGGGGGGCGAGAAACTGAAGCTTTCTTT. Encoded protein: CASSPEGGRETEAFF.

The chain carries TRBV9 and TRBJ2-2; no clear D. Trimming stripped 1 base from V and 2 bases from J, with 6 bases between. The CDR3 loop spans 14 amino acids. Looked up from germline, CDR1 is SGDLS and CDR2 is YYNGEE. The CDR3 loop reads CASSVFVNTGELFF. DNA for the CDR3: TGTGCCAGCAGCGTATTTGTAAACACCGGGGAGCTGTTTTTT. The full variable domain, rest sourced from reference TRBV9 and TRBJ2-2, is DSGVTQTPKHLITATGQRVTLRCSPRSGDLSVYWYQQSLDQGLQFLIQYYNGEERAKGNILERFSAQQFPDLHSELNLSSLELGDSALYFCASSVFVNTGELFFGEGSRLTVL.

The chain couples TRBV7-3 to TRBJ2-7; the D gene is possibly TRBD2 (5 bases). The CDR3 covers 13 residues. Germline values: CDR1 SGHTA, CDR2 FQGTGA. The ends were cut back, 4 bases at V and 4 bases at J, with 11 bases in the middle. The CDR3 protein is CASSSGRGYEQYF. CDR3 nucleotide sequence: TGTGCCAGCAGCTCTGGACGGGGTTACGAGCAGTACTTC.

The chain carries TRBV19 and TRBJ1-1, with 10 nucleotides matching TRBD1. The CDR3 is made up of 16 amino acids. With V trimmed by 6 bases and J by 6 bases, 13 bases remained unmatched. Germline CDR1 and CDR2: LNHDA and SQIVND (reference sequence). The CDR3 loop is CASRSLDRGAVAEAFF. CDR3 nucleotides: TGTGCCAGTAGATCCCTGGACAGGGGGGCTGTGGCTGAAGCTTTCTTT. Based on the CDR3 plus reference TRBV19 and TRBJ1-1, the full variable domain is DGGITQSPKYLFRKEGQNVTLSCEQNLNHDAMYWYRQDPGQGLRLIYYSQIVNDFQKGDIAEGYSVSREKKESFPLTVTSAQKNPTAFYLCASRSLDRGAVAEAFFGQGTRLTVV.

This sequence joins TRBV19 and TRBJ1-5; 8 bases match TRBD1. Germline CDR1 is LNHDA and CDR2 is SQIVND (reference sequence). Trimming removed 3 bases from V and 6 bases from J; junction bases left unmatched: 4. CDR3 length equals 14 residues. CDR3 sequence: CASSIIQGVQPQHF. CDR3 coding DNA: TGTGCCAGTAGTATCATACAGGGGGTTCAGCCCCAGCATTTT. Full variable domain (missing parts from reference TRBV19 and TRBJ1-5): DGGITQSPKYLFRKEGQNVTLSCEQNLNHDAMYWYRQDPGQGLRLIYYSQIVNDFQKGDIAEGYSVSREKKESFPLTVTSAQKNPTAFYLCASSIIQGVQPQHFGDGTRLSIL.

The chain is built from TRBV6-5 and TRBJ1-2; D call uncertain. Per the germline V gene, CDR1 is MNHEY and CDR2 is SVGAGI. The CDR3 sequence is 12 residues long. Trimming removed 5 bases at V and 8 bases at J, with 12 bases between. The CDR3 nucleotides read TGTGCCAGCAGTGAACGGGGAAACGGCTACACCTTC. Amino acids: CASSERGNGYTF.